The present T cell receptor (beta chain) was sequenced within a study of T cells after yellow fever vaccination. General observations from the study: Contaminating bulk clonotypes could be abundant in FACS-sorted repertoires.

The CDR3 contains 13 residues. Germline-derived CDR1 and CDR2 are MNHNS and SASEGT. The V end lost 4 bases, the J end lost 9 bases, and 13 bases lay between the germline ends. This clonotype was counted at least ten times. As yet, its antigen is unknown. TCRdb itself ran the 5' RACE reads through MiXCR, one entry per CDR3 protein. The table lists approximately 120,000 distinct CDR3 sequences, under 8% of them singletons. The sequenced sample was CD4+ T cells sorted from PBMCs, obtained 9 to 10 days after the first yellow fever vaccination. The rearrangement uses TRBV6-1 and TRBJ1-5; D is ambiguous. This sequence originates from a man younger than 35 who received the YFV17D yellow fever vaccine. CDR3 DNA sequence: TGTGCCAGCAGTGGGGGTCTTGGATTGCCCCAGCATTTT. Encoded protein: CASSGGLGLPQHF.